Presented here are 18 T cell receptor beta chains from one specimen sequenced in a study of vaccination and CD4 T cells after COVID-19. Treatment in this sample: roughly ten-day PBMC culture with coronavirus spike peptide pools or control peptides (ViraFEST assay). Cultured CD4+ T-cell DNA underwent Oncomine TCR Beta short-read sequencing. A single record per CDR3 protein comes from TCRdb applying MiXCR to the PCR reads. The data hold about 20,000 distinct CDR3 sequences, with roughly 37% observed a single time. These receptors are not linked to any known antigen. The source was CD4+ T cells from blood, cultured in vitro, collected before SARS-CoV-2 vaccination. These receptor sequences come from a human donor who received a COVID-19 vaccine.

This clonotype was counted between two and nine times. The chain combines TRBV30 with TRBJ2-5; 9 positions match TRBD2. Germline V gene data show CDR1 as GTSNPN and CDR2 as SVGIG (reference sequence). Trimming at V came to 3 bases and at J to 1 base, leaving 9 bases not matched to a gene. This CDR3 has 16 amino acids. The CDR3 DNA reads TGTGCCTGGAGCCTCCTGGCGGGGGGGCGCCAAGAGACCCAGTACTTC. This sequence encodes CAWSLLAGGRQETQYF.

The chain couples TRBV24-1 to TRBJ1-2; 8 bases are shared with TRBD1. V lost 7 bases, J lost 8 bases, and 5 bases stayed unmatched. Per germline, CDR1 KGHDR and CDR2 SFDVKD. CDR3 size: 12 residues. The chain's CDR3 is CATRTGVGGYTF. DNA of the CDR3: TGTGCCACCAGGACAGGGGTCGGAGGCTACACCTTC.

A note on this clonotype: One end of the junction fails to match germline, which may point to a read error. V usage is TRBV20-1 and J usage is TRBJ2-7; 9 nucleotides agree with TRBD1. The length of the CDR3 is 13 residues. Germline CDR1 DFQATT, CDR2 SNEGSKA (reference sequence). The CDR3 sequence is CSAGTGISYEQCF. CDR3 nucleotides: TGCAGTGCAGGGACAGGGATTTCCTACGAGCAGTGCTTC.

The rearrangement joins TRBV12-2 to TRBJ2-3; TRBD2 is the table's D call, not checked against the DNA. TRBV12-2 represents a pseudogene. The CDR3 spans 17 residues. CDR3 sequence (DNA): TGTGCACCCCGCTTACAAGTTCCAGCGGGGAGGAAAGATACGCAGTATTTT. Translating it yields CAPRLQVPAGRKDTQYF.

The gene calls are TRBV12-5 and TRBJ2-1, with D possibly matching TRBD2 (5 bases). The germline V gene encodes CDR1 LGHNT and CDR2 FRNRAP. The length of the CDR3 is 14 residues. Trimming cost V 0 bases and J 8 bases, with 11 bases left between them. The CDR3 loop is CASGLVSLADEQFF. CDR3 in DNA: TGTGCTAGTGGTTTGGTATCGCTAGCCGATGAGCAGTTCTTC.

The V and J genes are TRBV5-1 and TRBJ2-4; unclear D gene. The CDR3 totals 14 residues. Germline V gene sequence: CDR1 SGHRS, CDR2 YFSETQ. With 2 bases removed from V and 5 bases from J, the gap between germline ends came to 11 bases. For the CDR3, the DNA is TGCGCCAGCAGCTTTTCTGGACCGCAAAACATTCAGTACTTC. It specifies CASSFSGPQNIQYF.

This rearrangement joins TRBV7-8 to TRBJ2-1, with 8 nucleotides matching TRBD1. Germline V gives CDR1 SGHVS, CDR2 FQNEAQ. After removal of 2 bases from V and 5 bases from J, the junction contained 11 bases not matched to a gene. The CDR3 extends over 17 amino acids. As DNA, the CDR3 is TGTGCCAGCAGCTTAAGAATCCCGCAGGGGGCGGACAATGAGCAGTTCTTC. As protein: CASSLRIPQGADNEQFF.

The chain combines TRBV2 with TRBJ1-4; a weak D match, TRBD1 (5 bases). CDR1 is SNHLY, CDR2 FYNNEI, per germline. With 1 base removed from V and 4 bases from J, the gap between germline ends came to 13 bases. CDR3 length equals 16 residues. The CDR3 reads CASSEGQGTLNEKLFF. The CDR3 nucleotides are TGTGCCAGCAGTGAAGGGCAGGGAACCCTTAATGAAAAACTGTTTTTT. Supplemented by reference TRBV2 and TRBJ1-4, the full variable domain reads EPEVTQTPSHQVTQMGQEVILRCVPISNHLYFYWYRQILGQKVEFLVSFYNNEISEKSEIFDDQFSVERPDGSNFTLKIRSTKLEDSAMYFCASSEGQGTLNEKLFFGSGTQLSVL.

This chain links TRBV7-6 with TRBJ2-7; TRBD1 matches 9 bases. This CDR3 region has 16 residues. From germline, CDR1 is SGHVS and CDR2 FNYEAQ. V was clipped by 6 bases and J by 2 bases; unmatched bases: 11. CDR3 DNA sequence: TGTGCCAGCAGTCCCCTATTGGGACAGGGAACCTACGAGCAGTACTTC. Translating gives CASSPLLGQGTYEQYF.

The table lists this clonotype with a few counts. This chain links TRBV2 with TRBJ1-2; TRBD1 agrees at 7 bases. Germline CDR1 and CDR2: SNHLY and FYNNEI. The CDR3 extends over 14 amino acids. The V and J ends lost 6 bases and 0 bases, in that order; junction bases with no gene match: 4. Written as DNA, the CDR3 is TGTGCCAGCAGGACAGGGCCCTCTAACTATGGCTACACCTTC. Translating it yields CASRTGPSNYGYTF.

As for this clonotype: A junction end diverges from the germline sequence, so it may reflect a read error. The rearrangement uses TRBV10-3 and TRBJ1-5; a weak D match, TRBD1 (5 bases). Germline CDR1 is ENHRY and CDR2 is SYGVKD. This CDR3 region has 14 residues. Here the CDR3 reads CAFRSQGSNQPQHF. The CDR3 region has the DNA TGTGCCTTCAGAAGCCAGGGTTCAAATCAGCCCCAGCATTTT.

CDR3 sequence (DNA): TGTGCCAGCAGCTTTCAGCTCAACTATGGCTACACCTTC. This encodes CASSFQLNYGYTF. The rearrangement links TRBV7-9 to TRBJ1-2; D remains unclear. Trimming cost V 3 bases and J 2 bases, with 7 bases left between them. The CDR3 totals 13 residues. Germline CDR1 is SEHNR and CDR2 is FQNEAQ (reference sequence). Full variable domain (remainder filled in from reference TRBV7-9 and TRBJ1-2): DTGVSQNPRHKITKRGQNVTFRCDPISEHNRLYWYRQTLGQGPEFLTYFQNEAQLEKSRLLSDRFSAERPKGSFSTLEIQRTEQGDSAMYLCASSFQLNYGYTFGSGTRLTVV.

The chain has TRBV12-3 or TRBV12-4 and TRBJ2-1; 8 positions agree with TRBD2. This CDR3 is 15 amino acids long. V shed 6 bases, J shed 8 bases, and the junction held 12 bases outside the gene matches. Written as DNA, the CDR3 is TGTGCCAGCAGCCGGGGACTAGATAGGGGGTATGAGCAGTTCTTC. Protein product: CASSRGLDRGYEQFF.

This clonotype came up a few times. The chain carries TRBV20-1 and TRBJ1-2; D gene ambiguous. The length of the CDR3 is 12 residues. V lost 2 bases to trimming and J lost 5 bases, with 9 bases between them. Germline V gene lookup returns CDR1 DFQATT and CDR2 SNEGSKA (reference sequence). The CDR3 protein is CSARLRGYGYTF. CDR3 nucleotides: TGCAGTGCTAGACTCCGTGGGTATGGCTACACCTTC.

This clonotype was counted between two and nine times. The V call is TRBV19, the J call TRBJ2-5; D is uncertain. Trimming stripped 0 bases from V and 4 bases from J, with 3 bases between. This CDR3 contains 12 residues. The V gene's germline CDR1 is LNHDA and CDR2 SQIVND (reference sequence). This CDR3 reads CASSIDLETQYF. As DNA, the CDR3 is TGTGCCAGTAGTATAGATCTAGAGACCCAGTACTTC.

The table lists this clonotype with a few counts. The J gene is TRBJ2-2, the V gene TRBV19, with 8 nucleotides matching TRBD1. V was clipped by 10 bases and J by 5 bases; unmatched bases: 6. Germline CDR1 reads LNHDA; CDR2 reads SQIVND (reference sequence). There are 13 residues in the CDR3. CDR3 DNA: TGTGCCACCCGACAGGGGCGAACCGGGGAGCTGTTTTTT. Residues: CATRQGRTGELFF.

The chain's CDR3 is CASSLARRLLGATQETQYF. The CDR3 region has the DNA TGCGCCAGCAGCTTGGCCCGCAGACTCCTCGGGGCCACTCAAGAGACCCAGTACTTC. The chain joins TRBV5-1 to TRBJ2-5; D is tentatively TRBD1 or TRBD2 (5 bases each). Trimming took off 0 bases at V and 2 bases at J, with 23 bases between the two ends. This CDR3 contains 19 residues. Germline assignment: CDR1 SGHRS and CDR2 YFSETQ.

This clonotype has just one count. V usage is TRBV28 and J usage is TRBJ1-5; 7 bases line up with TRBD1. The CDR3 runs 13 residues. Germline V lookup: CDR1 MDHEN, CDR2 SYDVKM. The ends lost 6 bases at V and 10 bases at J; junction bases unmatched: 9. The CDR3 region is CASRPADRVPQHF. In DNA, the CDR3 is TGTGCCAGCAGACCTGCCGACAGGGTACCCCAGCATTTT.